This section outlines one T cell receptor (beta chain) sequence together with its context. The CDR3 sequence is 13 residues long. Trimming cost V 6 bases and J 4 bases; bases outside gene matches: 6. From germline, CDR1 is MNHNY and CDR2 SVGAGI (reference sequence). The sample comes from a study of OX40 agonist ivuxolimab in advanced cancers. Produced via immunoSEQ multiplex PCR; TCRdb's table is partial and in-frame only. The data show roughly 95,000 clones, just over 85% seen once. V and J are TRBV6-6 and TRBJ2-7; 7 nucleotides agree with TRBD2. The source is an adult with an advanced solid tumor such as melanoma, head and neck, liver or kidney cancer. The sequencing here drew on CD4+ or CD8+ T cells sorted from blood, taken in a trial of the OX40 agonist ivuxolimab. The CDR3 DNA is TGTGCCAGCAGGGGAGGGCCAGGGTACGAGCAGTACTTC. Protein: CASRGGPGYEQYF.